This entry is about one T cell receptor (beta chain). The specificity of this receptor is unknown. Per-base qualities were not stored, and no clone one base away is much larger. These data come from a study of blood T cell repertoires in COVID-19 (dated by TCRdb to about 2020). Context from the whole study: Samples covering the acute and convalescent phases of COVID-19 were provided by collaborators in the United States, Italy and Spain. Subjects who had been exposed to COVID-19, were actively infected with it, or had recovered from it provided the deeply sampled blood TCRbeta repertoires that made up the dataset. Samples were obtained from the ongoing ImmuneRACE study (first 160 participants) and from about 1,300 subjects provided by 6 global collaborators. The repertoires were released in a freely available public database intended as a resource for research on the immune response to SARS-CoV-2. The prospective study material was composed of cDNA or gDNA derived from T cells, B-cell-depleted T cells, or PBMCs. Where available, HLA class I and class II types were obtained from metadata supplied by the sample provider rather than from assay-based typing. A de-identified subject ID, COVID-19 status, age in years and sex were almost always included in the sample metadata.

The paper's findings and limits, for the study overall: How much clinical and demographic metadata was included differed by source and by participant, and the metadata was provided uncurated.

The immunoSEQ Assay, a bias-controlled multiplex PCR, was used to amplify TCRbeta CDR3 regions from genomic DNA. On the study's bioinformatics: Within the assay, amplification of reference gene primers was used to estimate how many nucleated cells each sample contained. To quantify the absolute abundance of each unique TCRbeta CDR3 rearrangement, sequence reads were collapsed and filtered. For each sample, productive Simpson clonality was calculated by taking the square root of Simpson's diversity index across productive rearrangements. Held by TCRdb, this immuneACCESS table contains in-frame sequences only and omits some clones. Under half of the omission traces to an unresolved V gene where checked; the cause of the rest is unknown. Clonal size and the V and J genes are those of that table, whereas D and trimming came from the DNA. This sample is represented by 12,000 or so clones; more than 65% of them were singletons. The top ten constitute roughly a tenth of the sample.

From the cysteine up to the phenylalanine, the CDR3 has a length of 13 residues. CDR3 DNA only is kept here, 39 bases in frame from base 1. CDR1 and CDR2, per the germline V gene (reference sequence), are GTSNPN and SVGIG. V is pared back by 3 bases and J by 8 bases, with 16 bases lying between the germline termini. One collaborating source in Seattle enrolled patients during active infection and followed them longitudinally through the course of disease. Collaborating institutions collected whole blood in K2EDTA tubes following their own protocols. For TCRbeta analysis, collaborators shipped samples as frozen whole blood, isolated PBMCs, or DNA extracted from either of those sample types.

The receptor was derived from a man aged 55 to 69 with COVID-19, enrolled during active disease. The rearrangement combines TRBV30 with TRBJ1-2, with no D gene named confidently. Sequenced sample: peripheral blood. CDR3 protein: CAWRAYGNGGYTF. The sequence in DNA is TGTGCCTGGAGGGCTTACGGTAACGGGGGCTACACCTTC.